Below are 32 T cell receptor beta chains sequenced from a single sample in a study of cytomegalovirus exposure and HLA in healthy donors. Assay used: immunoSEQ multiplex PCR; TCRdb lists only in-frame clones, some missing. Among roughly 240,000 clones, approximately 90% were seen once, and the ten largest hold 2.6%. Sequenced input: PBMCs. These receptors originate from a man between 18 and 29 years old in good health and CMV-seronegative.

The rearrangement links TRBV5-4 to TRBJ1-3; the D gene is possibly TRBD1 (6 bases). Germline assignment: CDR1 SGHNT and CDR2 YYREEE (reference sequence). This CDR3 is 14 amino acids long. V lost 5 bases to trimming and J lost 3 bases, with 12 bases between them. CDR3 in amino acids: CASSYRAGGNTIYF. In DNA form, the CDR3 reads TGTGCCAGCAGTTACAGGGCCGGTGGAAACACCATATATTTT.

The V and J genes are TRBV28 and TRBJ2-2, with D maybe TRBD2 (6 bases). Germline V lookup: CDR1 MDHEN, CDR2 SYDVKM. The CDR3 extends over 14 amino acids. The V gene lost 8 bases and the J gene lost 6 bases, with 16 bases spanning the gap. CDR3 DNA sequence: TGTGCCAGCCTAGGAGGGCCCCAGGCCGGGGAGCTGTTTTTT. Residues: CASLGGPQAGELFF.

V and J are TRBV18 and TRBJ1-5; 9 positions match TRBD1. The CDR3 has 16 residues. The V and J ends lost 0 bases and 4 bases, in that order; junction bases with no gene match: 4. Germline assignment: CDR1 KGHSH and CDR2 LQKENI. The CDR3 spells CASSPPGQGQNQPQHF. CDR3 coding DNA: TGTGCCAGCTCACCACCGGGACAGGGCCAGAATCAGCCCCAGCATTTT.

The chain employs TRBV11-2 and TRBJ2-7, with unresolved D. V shed 2 bases and J shed 3 bases, with 2 bases lying between them. The CDR3 extends over 11 amino acids. Germline assignment: CDR1 SGHAT and CDR2 FQNNGV. The DNA for the CDR3 is TGTGCCAGCAGCTTATACTACGAGCAGTACTTC. It is translated as CASSLYYEQYF.

This clone has just a few counts. This chain joins TRBV7-2 and TRBJ2-5, with 13 bases aligning to TRBD2. V shed 9 bases, J shed 4 bases, and the junction held 8 bases outside the gene matches. From germline, CDR1 is SGHTA and CDR2 FQGNSA. This CDR3 contains 15 residues. The CDR3 nucleotides read TGTGCCAGTTCACTAGCGGGGGGGCCGGGAGAGACCCAGTACTTC. Residues: CASSLAGGPGETQYF.

The chain carries TRBV4-1 and TRBJ1-4, with 11 positions matching TRBD1. Germline-derived CDR1 and CDR2 are MGHRA and YSYEKL. The V and J ends lost 2 bases and 12 bases, in that order; junction bases with no gene match: 8. This CDR3 spans 15 amino acids. The CDR3 coding sequence is TGCGCCAGCAGCCAACCCGGACAGGGGGCTTGGGAACTGTTTTTT. It is translated as CASSQPGQGAWELFF.

The chain recombines TRBV5-1 with TRBJ1-4; D not certain. Germline V gene sequence: CDR1 SGHRS, CDR2 YFSETQ. This CDR3 spans 14 amino acids. The V and J ends lost 1 base and 0 bases respectively, with 4 bases between them. The CDR3 coding sequence is TGCGCCAGCAGCTTGCAATCAACTAATGAAAAACTGTTTTTT. It yields the protein CASSLQSTNEKLFF. The whole variable domain, remainder taken from reference TRBV5-1 and TRBJ1-4, is KAGVTQTPRYLIKTRGQQVTLSCSPISGHRSVSWYQQTPGQGLQFLFEYFSETQRNKGNFPGRFSGRQFSNSRSEMNVSTLELGDSALYLCASSLQSTNEKLFFGSGTQLSVL.

This clone was counted a single time. CDR3 DNA: TGTGCCATCAGTGAAGGGGGCGTCGATCAGCCCCAGCATTTT. Protein sequence: CAISEGGVDQPQHF. The V and J genes are TRBV10-3 and TRBJ1-5; 7 bases fit TRBD1. This CDR3 comprises 14 residues. Germline V gene data show CDR1 as ENHRY and CDR2 as SYGVKD. J gave up 5 bases and V 3 bases, and 4 bases lay outside the gene matches.

This clone was recorded only once. The V gene is TRBV7-8, the J gene TRBJ2-2; a weak D match, TRBD1 (6 bases). CDR1 SGHVS and CDR2 FQNEAQ come from the germline V gene. Trimming pared 5 bases from V and 6 bases from J, leaving 19 bases between. CDR3 length: 16 residues. CDR3 in amino acids: CASSLPGEGLAGELFF. For the CDR3, the DNA is TGTGCCAGCAGCCTCCCAGGGGAAGGGCTCGCCGGGGAGCTGTTTTTT.

The chain carries TRBV7-9 and TRBJ2-3; 8 positions agree with TRBD2. Germline V gene sequence: CDR1 SEHNR, CDR2 FQNEAQ (reference sequence). This CDR3 contains 16 residues. V shed 5 bases and J 1 base; nucleotides not matched to a gene: 8. For the CDR3, the DNA is TGTGCCAGCAGCCCCCGCGGGCGGGGGGGCACAGATACGCAGTATTTT. Protein product: CASSPRGRGGTDTQYF. Full variable domain (missing parts from reference TRBV7-9 and TRBJ2-3): DTGVSQNPRHKITKRGQNVTFRCDPISEHNRLYWYRQTLGQGPEFLTYFQNEAQLEKSRLLSDRFSAERPKGSFSTLEIQRTEQGDSAMYLCASSPRGRGGTDTQYFGPGTRLTVL.

V is TRBV29-1 and J is TRBJ2-1, with 7 nucleotides matching TRBD2. Per the germline V gene, CDR1 is SQVTM and CDR2 is ANQGSEA. The length of the CDR3 is 14 residues. J was trimmed by 3 bases and V by 3 bases; bases with no gene match: 5. The CDR3 protein is CSVEKAGDYNEQFF. The CDR3 DNA sequence: TGCAGCGTTGAGAAGGCGGGGGACTACAATGAGCAGTTCTTC.

The chain uses TRBV7-2 and TRBJ2-5; no clear D. V was cut by 5 bases and J by 2 bases, with 15 bases left in between. Germline CDR1 and CDR2: SGHTA and FQGNSA. The CDR3 consists of 15 residues. This CDR3 reads CASSPQFRLQETQYF. CDR3 nucleotide sequence: TGTGCCAGCAGCCCACAGTTTAGGTTACAAGAGACCCAGTACTTC. Looking up the rest from reference TRBV7-2 and TRBJ2-5 gives the full variable domain: GAGVSQSPSNKVTEKGKDVELRCDPISGHTALYWYRQSLGQGLEFLIYFQGNSAPDKSGLPSDRFSAERTGGSVSTLTIQRTQQEDSAVYLCASSPQFRLQETQYFGPGTRLLVL.

The gene calls are TRBV28 and TRBJ1-3; 8 nucleotides align to TRBD1. The V gene's germline CDR1 is MDHEN and CDR2 SYDVKM. V trimming: 3 bases; J trimming: 0 bases; junction bases outside the gene matches: 1. The length of the CDR3 is 15 residues. The CDR3, as DNA: TGTGCCAGCAGTTTGCAGGGGGCCTCTGGAAACACCATATATTTT. Translation gives CASSLQGASGNTIYF.

The gene calls are TRBV10-3 and TRBJ2-7; 13 bases fit TRBD2. This CDR3 spans 14 amino acids. Germline V gene sequence: CDR1 ENHRY, CDR2 SYGVKD. V lost 8 bases to trimming and J lost 4 bases; unmatched junction nucleotides: 5. Written as DNA, the CDR3 is TGTGCCATCGGGCGGACTAGCGGGAGTTACGAGCAGTACTTC. This sequence encodes CAIGRTSGSYEQYF.

CDR3 in amino acids: CASSQIAVVVTDTQYF. Here the CDR3 DNA reads TGTGCCAGCAGCCAAATAGCGGTTGTAGTCACAGATACGCAGTATTTT. The chain has TRBV7-2 and TRBJ2-3, with a weak D call TRBD2 (6 bases). In germline, CDR1 is SGHTA, CDR2 FQGNSA. The V end lost 5 bases, the J end lost 2 bases, and 17 bases lay between the germline ends. This CDR3 is 16 amino acids long.

The rearrangement joins TRBV9 to TRBJ2-3, with D perhaps TRBD2 (6 bases). Germline-derived CDR1 and CDR2 are SGDLS and YYNGEE. The CDR3 extends over 16 amino acids. The V gene lost 0 bases and the J gene lost 0 bases, with 11 bases spanning the gap. As DNA, the CDR3 is TGTGCCAGCAGCGTAGCTTTGGGGACTAGCACAGATACGCAGTATTTT. Protein: CASSVALGTSTDTQYF. The full variable domain, in which reference TRBV9 and TRBJ2-3 provide the parts outside the CDR3, is DSGVTQTPKHLITATGQRVTLRCSPRSGDLSVYWYQQSLDQGLQFLIQYYNGEERAKGNILERFSAQQFPDLHSELNLSSLELGDSALYFCASSVALGTSTDTQYFGPGTRLTVL.

This chain connects TRBV4-1 to TRBJ2-4; D gene ambiguous. The CDR3 is made up of 15 amino acids. The germline V gene encodes CDR1 MGHRA and CDR2 YSYEKL. V lost 3 bases and J lost 0, with 9 bases in between. The DNA for the CDR3 is TGCGCCAGCAGCCACCGACTCTTAGCCAAAAACATTCAGTACTTC. Its translation: CASSHRLLAKNIQYF.

V and J are TRBV7-2 and TRBJ1-2; TRBD1 might be the D (5 bases). Germline loops: CDR1 SGHTA, CDR2 FQGNSA. This CDR3 comprises 13 residues. V was clipped by 1 base and J by 8 bases, with 11 bases between them. As DNA, the CDR3 is TGTGCCAGCAGCTTAGGGGGGGAAGGAGGCTACACCTTC. This encodes CASSLGGEGGYTF.

This chain links TRBV2 with TRBJ1-1; D is undetermined. Trimming took 4 bases from V and 0 from J, leaving 21 bases between them. This CDR3 comprises 18 residues. CDR1 is SNHLY and CDR2 is FYNNEI in the germline V gene. The CDR3 sequence: CASSVLWQIKIMNTEAFF. The CDR3 DNA follows: TGTGCCAGCAGTGTTCTGTGGCAGATAAAAATAATGAACACTGAAGCTTTCTTT.

J is TRBJ2-7 and V is TRBV6-6; the D is unclear. The CDR3 consists of 11 residues. Trimming took 5 bases from V and 3 from J, leaving 5 bases between them. Looked up from germline, CDR1 is MNHNY and CDR2 is SVGAGI (reference sequence). The CDR3 reads CASSASYEQYF. The CDR3 region has the DNA TGTGCCAGCAGTGCGAGCTACGAGCAGTACTTC.

The chain's CDR3 is CASSLVGGNTEAFF. The CDR3 bases are TGTGCCAGCAGCTTAGTAGGGGGCAACACTGAAGCTTTCTTT. V and J are TRBV7-2 and TRBJ1-1; 7 bases map to TRBD1. The CDR3 is made up of 14 amino acids. The V gene end was trimmed by 1 base and the J gene end by 2 bases; junction bases not matched to a gene: 1. Germline V lookup: CDR1 SGHTA, CDR2 FQGNSA.

The rearrangement joins TRBV29-1 to TRBJ2-7; D may be TRBD2 (5 bases). Trimming pared 6 bases from V and 4 bases from J, leaving 19 bases between. The CDR3 is made up of 14 amino acids. Germline CDR1 reads SQVTM; CDR2 reads ANQGSEA. CDR3 region: CSVVPVDSTYEQYF. DNA for the CDR3: TGCAGCGTCGTACCGGTGGACTCGACATACGAGCAGTACTTC.

This clone was seen at least ten times. V is TRBV6-5 and J is TRBJ1-5; no definite D call. Germline V CDR1 and CDR2: MNHEY, SVGAGI. V lost 5 bases and J lost 6, with 8 bases in between. CDR3 length: 12 residues. The CDR3 region has the DNA TGTGCCAGCAGTACCGGTGGTCAGCCCCAGCATTTT. Protein product: CASSTGGQPQHF.

The chain links TRBV9 to TRBJ2-5; weak D call: TRBD2 (6 bases). CDR3 length: 17 amino acids. Germline assignment: CDR1 SGDLS and CDR2 YYNGEE. The ends were cut back, 1 base at V and 5 bases at J, with 21 bases in the middle. This CDR3 reads CASSVSWGEGFRETQYF. CDR3 nucleotides: TGTGCCAGCAGCGTATCGTGGGGGGAAGGTTTTCGGGAGACCCAGTACTTC. The variable domain in full, completed from reference TRBV9 and TRBJ2-5, reads DSGVTQTPKHLITATGQRVTLRCSPRSGDLSVYWYQQSLDQGLQFLIQYYNGEERAKGNILERFSAQQFPDLHSELNLSSLELGDSALYFCASSVSWGEGFRETQYFGPGTRLLVL.

V gene TRBV28 combines with J gene TRBJ2-3; D is ambiguous. Trimming took off 6 bases at V and 2 bases at J, with 6 bases between the two ends. Germline values: CDR1 MDHEN, CDR2 SYDVKM. The CDR3 has 12 residues. The CDR3 region has the DNA TGTGCCAGCAGCCCTAACACAGATACGCAGTATTTT. This gives the protein CASSPNTDTQYF.

The chain links TRBV6-5 to TRBJ2-7, with D possibly being TRBD2 (5 bases). CDR3 length: 14 residues. V lost 6 bases and J lost 2, with 14 bases in between. Germline CDR1 MNHEY, CDR2 SVGAGI. CDR3 sequence: CASSRGSQAYEQYF. Here the CDR3 DNA reads TGTGCCAGCAGCCGGGGATCTCAAGCCTACGAGCAGTACTTC.

The rearrangement links TRBV4-1 to TRBJ1-1; 10 bases align to TRBD1. The CDR3 spans 15 residues. V shed 4 bases and J 4 bases; nucleotides not matched to a gene: 6. Germline loops: CDR1 MGHRA, CDR2 YSYEKL. For the CDR3, the DNA is TGCGCCAGCAGCCCGACAGGGGGCGCGCCCACTGAAGCTTTCTTT. It codes for CASSPTGGAPTEAFF.

This clone has just one count. This chain uses TRBV11-2 with TRBJ2-7; 9 nucleotides match TRBD1. The ends lost 5 bases at V and 3 bases at J; junction bases unmatched: 14. The CDR3 runs to 17 residues. Germline V gives CDR1 SGHAT, CDR2 FQNNGV. In DNA, the CDR3 is TGTGCCAGCAGCCTAATCCGGGACAGGGAAATTTTCTACGAGCAGTACTTC. Its translation is CASSLIRDREIFYEQYF.

V is TRBV9 and J is TRBJ1-1, with TRBD1 matching 10 bases. V was pared by 2 bases and J by 0 bases, with 7 bases of the junction left unmatched. Germline V gene data show CDR1 as SGDLS and CDR2 as YYNGEE. This CDR3 is 17 amino acids long. The CDR3 sequence is CASSVDRGQGMNTEAFF. CDR3 in DNA: TGTGCCAGCAGCGTTGACAGGGGGCAAGGGATGAACACTGAAGCTTTCTTT.

The chain joins TRBV5-8 to TRBJ1-1; weak D call: TRBD1 (6 bases). Germline V lookup: CDR1 SGHTS, CDR2 YDEGEE. V was shortened by 1 base and J by 1 base, with 17 bases between the two germline ends. The CDR3 length is 17 residues. This CDR3 is CASSLRANRVANTEAFF. CDR3 nucleotide sequence: TGTGCCAGCAGCTTGAGGGCGAACAGGGTCGCGAACACTGAAGCTTTCTTT.

CDR3 DNA: TGCAGCGTCGGGGACAGGTCCTACGAGCAGTACTTC. Translation gives CSVGDRSYEQYF. The chain links TRBV29-1 to TRBJ2-7, with 8 bases identical to TRBD1. Germline V lookup: CDR1 SQVTM, CDR2 ANQGSEA. CDR3 length equals 12 residues. The V segment lost 6 bases and the J segment 1 base; nucleotides outside the gene matches: 2.

The V call is TRBV28, the J call TRBJ2-5; the D gene is possibly TRBD2 (5 bases). The germline gives CDR1 MDHEN, CDR2 SYDVKM. The CDR3 consists of 13 residues. Trimming stripped 6 bases from V and 3 bases from J, with 11 bases between. The CDR3 bases are TGTGCCAGCAGGTACCCGGGGAAAGAGACCCAGTACTTC. This encodes CASRYPGKETQYF.